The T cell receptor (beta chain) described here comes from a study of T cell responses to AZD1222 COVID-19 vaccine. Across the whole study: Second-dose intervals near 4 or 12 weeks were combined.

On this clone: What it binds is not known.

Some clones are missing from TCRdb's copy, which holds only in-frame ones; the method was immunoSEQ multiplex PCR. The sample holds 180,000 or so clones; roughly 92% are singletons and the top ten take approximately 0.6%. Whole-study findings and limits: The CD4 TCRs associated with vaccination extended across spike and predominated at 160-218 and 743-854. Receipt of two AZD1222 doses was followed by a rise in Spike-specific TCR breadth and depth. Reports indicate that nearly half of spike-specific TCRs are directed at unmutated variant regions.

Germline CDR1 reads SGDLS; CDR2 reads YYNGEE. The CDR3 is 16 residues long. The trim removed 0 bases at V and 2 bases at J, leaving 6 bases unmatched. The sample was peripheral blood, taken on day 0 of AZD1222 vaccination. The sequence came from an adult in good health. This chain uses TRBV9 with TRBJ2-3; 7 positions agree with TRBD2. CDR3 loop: CASSVGSLAVTDTQYF. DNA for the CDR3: TGTGCCAGCAGCGTAGGTTCGCTAGCGGTCACAGATACGCAGTATTTT.